The 5 T cell receptor beta chains in this list originate from one sample, sequenced in a study of CD8 T cells in ankylosing spondylitis (dated by TCRdb to about 2017). No cognate antigen is known for these TCRs. The method behind the library was 5' RACE. Sequencing instrument: Illumina HiSeq 2500. Through fastp at Q25 and MiXCR, TCRdb rebuilt clones from the public reads, retaining in-frame beta chains. Identical CDR3 protein sequences are pooled into one entry, listed with their most common genes and DNA. The sample table holds some 700,000 distinct CDR3 sequences, of which roughly 19% were seen once. Approximately 18% of the sample belongs to the ten largest clones. The full study reports these points: A TCR beta motif made up of several highly homologous amino acid variants appeared to be characteristic of blood from ankylosing spondylitis patients.

The sample taken for sequencing was blood, either unsorted or a sorted T cell fraction (not recorded which). These receptors all come from a male donor with ankylosing spondylitis.

This chain joins TRBV6-2 or TRBV6-3 and TRBJ2-7; 8 nucleotides agree with TRBD2. This CDR3 comprises 16 residues. The V gene's germline CDR1 is MNHEY and CDR2 SVGEGT. V lost 4 bases and J lost 3; bases outside the gene matches: 11. CDR3 sequence reads: CASSWSLREAVYEQYF. Written as DNA, the CDR3 is TGTGCCAGCAGTTGGTCATTGCGGGAGGCCGTCTACGAGCAGTACTTC.

This clonotype was counted between two and nine times. The chain combines TRBV10-3 with TRBJ1-6; D is unresolved. The CDR3 has 13 amino acids. V lost 6 bases and J lost 7, with 10 bases in between. Germline V CDR1 and CDR2: ENHRY, SYGVKD. The CDR3 DNA sequence: TGTGCCATCAGCCCAACGGGGAATTCACCCCTCCACTTT. This translates into CAISPTGNSPLHF.

The sample holds a few counts of this clonotype. V usage is TRBV9 and J usage is TRBJ1-2, with D uncertain. The germline gives CDR1 SGDLS, CDR2 YYNGEE. The CDR3 consists of 16 residues. The ends were cut back, 0 bases at V and 4 bases at J, with 16 bases in the middle. DNA for the CDR3: TGTGCCAGCAGCGTAGAAGATTCTATACCTGTCTATGGCTACACCTTC. This codes for CASSVEDSIPVYGYTF.

This clonotype was detected once. The chain uses TRBV6-1 and TRBJ2-7; 8 nucleotides line up with TRBD1. This CDR3 spans 17 amino acids. Germline V CDR1 and CDR2: MNHNS, SASEGT. Trimming cost V 1 base and J 0 bases; bases outside gene matches: 8. The CDR3 DNA follows: TGTGCCAGCAGTGAAGAAGAACCAGGGGGCCTCTCCTACGAGCAGTACTTC. This codes for CASSEEEPGGLSYEQYF.

This chain links TRBV2 with TRBJ2-2, with TRBD2 identical over 9 bases. Per the germline V gene, CDR1 is SNHLY and CDR2 is FYNNEI. There are 15 residues in the CDR3. V was clipped by 2 bases and J by 5 bases; unmatched bases: 3. The CDR3 is CASSEIAGVTGELFF. CDR3 bases: TGTGCCAGCAGTGAAATAGCGGGAGTAACCGGGGAGCTGTTTTTT. Drawing the rest from reference TRBV2 and TRBJ2-2, the complete variable domain is EPEVTQTPSHQVTQMGQEVILRCVPISNHLYFYWYRQILGQKVEFLVSFYNNEISEKSEIFDDQFSVERPDGSNFTLKIRSTKLEDSAMYFCASSEIAGVTGELFFGEGSRLTVL.